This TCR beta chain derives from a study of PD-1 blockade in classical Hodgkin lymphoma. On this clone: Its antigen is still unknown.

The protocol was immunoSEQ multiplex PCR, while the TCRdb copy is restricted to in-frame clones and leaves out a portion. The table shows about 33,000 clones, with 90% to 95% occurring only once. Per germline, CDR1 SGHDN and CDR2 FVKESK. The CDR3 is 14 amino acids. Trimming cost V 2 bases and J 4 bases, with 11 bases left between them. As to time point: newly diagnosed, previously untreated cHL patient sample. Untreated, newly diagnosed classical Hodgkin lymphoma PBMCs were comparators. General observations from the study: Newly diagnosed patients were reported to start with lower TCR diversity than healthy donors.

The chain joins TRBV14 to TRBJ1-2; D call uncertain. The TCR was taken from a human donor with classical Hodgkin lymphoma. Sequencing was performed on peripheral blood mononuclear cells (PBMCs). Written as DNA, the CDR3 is TGTGCCAGCAGCCAAACCGGCCGTTCCTATGGCTACACCTTC. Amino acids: CASSQTGRSYGYTF.